This T cell receptor beta chain was observed in a study of cytomegalovirus exposure and HLA in healthy donors. Amplification used 60 Vbeta primers and 13 Jbeta primers. Some clones are missing from TCRdb's copy, which holds only in-frame ones; the method was immunoSEQ multiplex PCR. The sample carries about 85,000 clones, 77% recorded once. Germline lookup yields CDR1 MGHDK and CDR2 SYGVNS. Trimming at V came to 3 bases and at J to 2 bases, leaving 5 bases not matched to a gene. The CDR3 runs 15 residues. General study points: The study designated over 150 TCR beta chains cytomegalovirus-associated. Productive rates of about 87% or about 30% were seen for most TCR beta V segments in an earlier analysis. Researchers reported in a later analysis that common viral pathogens appeared linked to several top clusters.

Concerning this clone: What it binds is unknown.

This clonotype was sampled from a boy between 10 and 17 years old in good health and CMV-seronegative. Sequences were obtained from PBMCs. The V gene is TRBV25-1, the J gene TRBJ2-7; 9 nucleotides line up with TRBD2. CDR3 region: CASSDMAGGTYEQYF. As DNA, the CDR3 is TGTGCCAGCAGTGATATGGCGGGAGGGACCTACGAGCAGTACTTC.